A selection of T cell receptor beta chains follows, all from one sample in a study of blood T cells in healthy people across ages. One entry per CDR3 protein, called by TCRdb with MiXCR from the 5' RACE reads. The sample contains about 780,000 distinct CDR3 sequences, 25% to 30% of which appear only once. These records were also assigned to another study, of T cells of mothers and their children.

Sequencing used blood. The receptor source for this set is a boy aged 5-17 years in good health. The CDR3 runs from the conserved cysteine through the conserved F or W. The order of the fields is CDR3 protein, J gene, V gene, CDR3 length, clone size. The listing skips clone size in some rows; elsewhere it reads once, few, many or a size class.

CASKDGERAKNIQYF	TRBJ2-4	TRBV6-1	15	few
CASSWPMEETQYF	TRBJ2-5	TRBV11-2	13	few
CASRQTGGTGELFF	TRBJ2-2	TRBV2	14	few
CASSSLNSGAFSYNEQFF	TRBJ2-1	TRBV7-9	18	-
CASRVAGMGYNEQFF	TRBJ2-1	TRBV27	15	-
CASSPRVAGLAKNIQYF	TRBJ2-4	TRBV4-2	17	-
CASSPIGQGGEAFF	TRBJ1-1	TRBV7-3	14	-
CASSQDSRQGRSYGYTF	TRBJ1-2	TRBV4-2	17	few
CSARESRGDYGYTF	TRBJ1-2	TRBV20-1	14	-
CASSRTPGTGSYEQYF	TRBJ2-7	TRBV28	16	-
CASSPQKQPGASQETQYF	TRBJ2-5	TRBV6-1	18	few
CASSLSSAGSETQYF	TRBJ2-5	TRBV5-4	15	-
CSAGPRGVRNEQYF	TRBJ2-7	TRBV20-1	14	-
CSAADGSGGSETQYF	TRBJ2-5	TRBV20-1	15	few
CASSLDLNYGCTF	TRBJ1-2	TRBV6-1	13	-
CASSDNGTPDREQFF	TRBJ2-1	TRBV19	15	-
CALRGHVSYEQYF	TRBJ2-7	TRBV9	13	few
CSADSAGAGAFF	TRBJ1-1	TRBV20-1	12	few
CSVEAWDSYTGELFF	TRBJ2-2	TRBV29-1	15	-
CSAREGEKFF	TRBJ2-1	TRBV20-1	10	few
CASSFPGRNEQFF	-	TRBV2	13	-
CASSLGSSPTSGANVLTF	TRBJ2-6	TRBV7-8	18	once